The next 9 T cell receptor beta chains were all read from a single sample in a study of T-cell memory formation after mild COVID-19. TCRdb independently ran MiXCR on the 5' RACE reads; one entry per CDR3 protein. The sample lists 250,000 to 300,000 distinct CDR3 sequences, roughly 8% occurring once. The sample was PBMCs or a T cell subset sorted from them (not recorded which). Receptors originate from a man between 18 and 29 years old who had mild COVID-19 (a few samples of this study predate the infection). Cell type and time point are not known.

The chain has TRBV12-5 and TRBJ2-2, with D hard to call. This CDR3 is 14 amino acids long. Trimming stripped 0 bases from V and 2 bases from J, with 4 bases between. Per germline, CDR1 LGHNT and CDR2 FRNRAP. CDR3 nucleotides: TGTGCTAGTGGTTTGGTCCTAAACACCGGGGAGCTGTTTTTT. It specifies CASGLVLNTGELFF.

This clonotype was detected ten times or more. V and J are TRBV5-1 and TRBJ1-1; D ambiguous. V lost 4 bases and J 4 bases, leaving 23 bases between the germline ends. CDR1 SGHRS and CDR2 YFSETQ come from the germline V gene. The CDR3 totals 17 residues. CDR3 region: CASSLMENGALGTEAFF. As DNA, the CDR3 is TGCGCCAGCAGCCTGATGGAGAACGGTGCCTTAGGCACTGAAGCTTTCTTT.

This clonotype came up many times. The chain uses TRBV12-3 or TRBV12-4 and TRBJ1-1; D possibly corresponds to TRBD1 (5 bases). V shed 5 bases and J shed 4 bases, with 17 bases lying between them. This CDR3 spans 15 amino acids. For the CDR3, the DNA is TGTGCCAGCAGTCCACAAAACGTTCAGGGCACTGAAGCTTTCTTT. Its translation: CASSPQNVQGTEAFF.

The chain couples TRBV5-1 to TRBJ2-3; 7 bases match TRBD2. Trimming at V came to 2 bases and at J to 0 bases, leaving 9 bases not matched to a gene. The V gene's germline CDR1 is SGHRS and CDR2 YFSETQ. The CDR3 contains 17 residues. CDR3 in DNA: TGCGCCAGCAGCTTCCTACCCGGCGGGGGTAGCACAGATACGCAGTATTTT. Its translation: CASSFLPGGGSTDTQYF.

This clonotype was seen only a few times. The chain carries TRBV2 and TRBJ2-1; D gene uncertain. Germline V gene lookup returns CDR1 SNHLY and CDR2 FYNNEI. CDR3 length: 14 amino acids. V dropped 5 bases and J dropped 4 bases, with 12 bases sitting between them. In DNA form, the CDR3 reads TGTGCCAGCAGTCGTTTAGTGGCGTACAATGAGCAGTTCTTC. Its translation is CASSRLVAYNEQFF.

The chain couples TRBV7-8 to TRBJ2-7; no clear D gene. The ends were cut back, 5 bases at V and 2 bases at J, with 13 bases in the middle. This CDR3 spans 14 amino acids. Germline loops: CDR1 SGHVS, CDR2 FQNEAQ. The CDR3, as DNA: TGTGCCAGCAGCCCCTATACTGGAGCCTACGAGCAGTACGTC. Residues: CASSPYTGAYEQYV.

This chain uses TRBV7-6 with TRBJ1-5; D is ambiguous. The CDR3 has 13 amino acids. Trimming removed 1 base from V and 9 bases from J, with 10 bases in between. Germline CDR1 SGHVS, CDR2 FNYEAQ. The CDR3 here is CASSLGSGPPQHF. As DNA, the CDR3 is TGTGCCAGCAGCTTAGGTTCGGGTCCGCCCCAGCATTTT.

In this sample, this clonotype turned up a few times. The gene calls are TRBV9 and TRBJ1-1; unclear D gene. CDR1 SGDLS and CDR2 YYNGEE come from the germline V gene. V was trimmed by 6 bases and J by 5 bases, leaving 17 bases between them. This CDR3 comprises 14 residues. The CDR3 sequence: CASTRDPVGTEAFF. The DNA for the CDR3 is TGTGCCAGCACCCGCGACCCTGTGGGGACTGAAGCTTTCTTT.

The genes are TRBV25-1 and TRBJ1-2; TRBD1 might be the D (5 bases). Germline-derived CDR1 and CDR2 are MGHDK and SYGVNS. The V end was cut by 4 bases, the J end by 8 bases, with 14 bases between. There are 13 residues in the CDR3. The CDR3 loop is CASSVRGGLGYTF. DNA for the CDR3: TGTGCCAGCAGTGTCCGTGGGGGATTAGGCTACACCTTC.